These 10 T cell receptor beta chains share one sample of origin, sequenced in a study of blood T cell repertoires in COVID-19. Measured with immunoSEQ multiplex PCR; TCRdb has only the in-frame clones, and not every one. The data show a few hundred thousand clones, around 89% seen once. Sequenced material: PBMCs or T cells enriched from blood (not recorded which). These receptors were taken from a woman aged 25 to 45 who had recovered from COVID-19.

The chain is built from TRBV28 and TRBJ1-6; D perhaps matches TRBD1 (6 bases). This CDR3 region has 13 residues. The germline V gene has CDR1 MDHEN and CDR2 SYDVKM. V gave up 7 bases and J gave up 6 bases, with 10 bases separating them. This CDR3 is CASNGQRNSPLHF. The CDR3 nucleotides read TGTGCCAGCAACGGACAGCGTAATTCACCCCTCCACTTT.

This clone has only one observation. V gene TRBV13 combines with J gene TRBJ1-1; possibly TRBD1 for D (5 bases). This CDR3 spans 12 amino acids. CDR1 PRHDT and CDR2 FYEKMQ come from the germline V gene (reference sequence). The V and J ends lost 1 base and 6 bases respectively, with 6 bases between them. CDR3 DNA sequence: TGTGCCAGCAGCTTAGAAGGGGCTGAAGCTTTCTTT. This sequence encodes CASSLEGAEAFF.

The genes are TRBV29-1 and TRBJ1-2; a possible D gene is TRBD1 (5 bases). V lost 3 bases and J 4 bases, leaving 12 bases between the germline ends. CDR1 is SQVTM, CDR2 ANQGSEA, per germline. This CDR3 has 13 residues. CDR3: CSVEPDRSYGYTF. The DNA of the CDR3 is TGCAGCGTTGAGCCCGACAGATCCTATGGCTACACCTTC.

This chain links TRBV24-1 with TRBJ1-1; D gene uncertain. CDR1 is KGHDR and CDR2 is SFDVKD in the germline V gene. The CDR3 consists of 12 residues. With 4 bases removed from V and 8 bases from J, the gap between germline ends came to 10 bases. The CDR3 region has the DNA TGTGCCACCAGTGACTCCGACGGGGAAGCTTTCTTT. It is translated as CATSDSDGEAFF.

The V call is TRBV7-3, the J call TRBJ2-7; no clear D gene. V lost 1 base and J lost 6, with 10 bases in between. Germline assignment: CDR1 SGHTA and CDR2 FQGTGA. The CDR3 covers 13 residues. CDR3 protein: CASSLNPGAEQYF. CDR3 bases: TGTGCCAGCAGCTTAAACCCTGGAGCCGAGCAGTACTTC.

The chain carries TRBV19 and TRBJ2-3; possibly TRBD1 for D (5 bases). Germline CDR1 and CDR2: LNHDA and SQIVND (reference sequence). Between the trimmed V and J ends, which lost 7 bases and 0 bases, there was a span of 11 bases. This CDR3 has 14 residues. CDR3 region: CASKSTASTDTQYF. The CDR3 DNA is TGTGCCAGTAAATCGACAGCTAGCACAGATACGCAGTATTTT. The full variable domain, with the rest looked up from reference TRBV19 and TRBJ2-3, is DGGITQSPKYLFRKEGQNVTLSCEQNLNHDAMYWYRQDPGQGLRLIYYSQIVNDFQKGDIAEGYSVSREKKESFPLTVTSAQKNPTAFYLCASKSTASTDTQYFGPGTRLTVL.

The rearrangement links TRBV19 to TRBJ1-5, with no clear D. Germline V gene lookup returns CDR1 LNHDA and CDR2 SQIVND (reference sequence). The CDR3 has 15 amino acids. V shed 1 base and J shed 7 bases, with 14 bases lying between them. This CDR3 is CASSIARWGGQPQHF. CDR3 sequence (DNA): TGTGCCAGTAGTATAGCACGGTGGGGAGGCCAGCCCCAGCATTTT.

The CDR3 coding sequence is TGTGCCAGCTCACCTACGGGACAGGGGTTTCTAGGAAGCACAGATACGCAGTATTTT. It specifies CASSPTGQGFLGSTDTQYF. The chain combines TRBV18 with TRBJ2-3; TRBD1 agrees at 10 bases. J was trimmed by 0 bases and V by 3 bases; bases with no gene match: 12. The germline V gene has CDR1 KGHSH and CDR2 LQKENI. This CDR3 has 19 residues.

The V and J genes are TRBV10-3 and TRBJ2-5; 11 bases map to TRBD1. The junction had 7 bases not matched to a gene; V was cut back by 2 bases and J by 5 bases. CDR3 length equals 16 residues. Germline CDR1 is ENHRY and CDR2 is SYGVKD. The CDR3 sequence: CAISEPGQGAGETQYF. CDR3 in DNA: TGTGCCATCAGTGAGCCCGGACAGGGGGCAGGGGAGACCCAGTACTTC.

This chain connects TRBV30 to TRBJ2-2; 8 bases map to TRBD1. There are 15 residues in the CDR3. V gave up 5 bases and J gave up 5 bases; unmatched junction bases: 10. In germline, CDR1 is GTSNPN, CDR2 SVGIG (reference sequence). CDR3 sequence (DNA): TGTGCCTGGGACAAAGGCCAGGGGGCAACCGGGGAGCTGTTTTTT. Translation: CAWDKGQGATGELFF.